This TCR beta chain was sequenced during a study of OX40 agonist ivuxolimab in advanced cancers. As for the study in general: Ivuxolimab was delivered to patients intravenously every 2 weeks at doses spanning 0.01 to 10 mg/kg.

In the case of this clone: The antigen is undetermined.

Some clones are missing from TCRdb's copy, which holds only in-frame ones; the method was immunoSEQ multiplex PCR. The profile covers around 46,000 clones, with around 77% appearing a single time and about 2.7% taken by the ten largest. Study results and caveats: At doses 0.1 to 3.0 mg/kg, CD4+ and CD8+ clones expanded.

With baseline, cycle 4 day 1, and cycle 7 day 1 as timepoints, blood was sampled. The receptor comes from an adult with an advanced solid tumor such as melanoma, head and neck, liver or kidney cancer. Specimen: CD4+ or CD8+ T cells sorted from blood, collected in a trial of the OX40 agonist ivuxolimab.

The CDR3 region has the DNA TGTGCCAGCAGCAACTTAGGGTTTGGCTACACCTTC. Its translation is CASSNLGFGYTF. The chain has TRBV5-3 and TRBJ1-2, with D uncertain. TRBV5-3 is identified as an open reading frame with a role that is uncertain. V dropped 8 bases and J dropped 7 bases, with 15 bases sitting between them. The CDR3 runs to 12 residues.